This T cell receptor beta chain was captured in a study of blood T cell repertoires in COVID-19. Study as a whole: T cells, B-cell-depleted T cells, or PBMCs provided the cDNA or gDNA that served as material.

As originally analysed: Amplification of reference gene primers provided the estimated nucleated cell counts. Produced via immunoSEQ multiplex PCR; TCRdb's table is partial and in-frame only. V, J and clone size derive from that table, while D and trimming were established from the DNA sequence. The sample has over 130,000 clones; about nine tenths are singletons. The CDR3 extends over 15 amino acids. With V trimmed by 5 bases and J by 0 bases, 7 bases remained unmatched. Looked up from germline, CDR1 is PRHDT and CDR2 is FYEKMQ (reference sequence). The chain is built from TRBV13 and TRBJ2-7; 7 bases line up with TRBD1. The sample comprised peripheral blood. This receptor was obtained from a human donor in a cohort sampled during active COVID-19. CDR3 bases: TGTGCCAGCAGCGCCCACAGGGACAGCTCCTACGAGCAGTACTTC. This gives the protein CASSAHRDSSYEQYF.